The source of this T cell receptor (beta chain) is a study of blood T cell repertoires in COVID-19. Study-wide context: The origin of the acute and convalescent COVID-19 samples was the United States, Italy and Spain. The cDNA or gDNA used as material had been derived from T cells, B-cell-depleted T cells, or PBMCs.

The CDR3 has 17 residues. V was clipped by 4 bases and J by 2 bases; unmatched bases: 8. Germline-derived CDR1 and CDR2 are MNHEY and SMNVEV (reference sequence). Original analysis: Reference gene primer amplification gave nucleated cell count estimates. Libraries were prepared by immunoSEQ multiplex PCR; TCRdb keeps only in-frame clonotypes and omits some of them. V and J calls and clone size are those listed in that table; D and trimming were worked out from the DNA. The sample lists tens of thousands of clones, around 80% seen once, with around a quarter in the top ten. The clonotype originates from a man aged 60-69 years with active or convalescent COVID-19. Sequenced: peripheral blood. V is TRBV27 and J is TRBJ2-6, with TRBD1 identical over 7 bases. The CDR3 sequence: CASSSTDQGAGANVLTF. The CDR3 DNA reads TGTGCCAGCAGTTCTACGGATCAGGGGGCTGGGGCCAACGTCCTGACTTTC.